This T cell receptor (beta chain) was identified during a study of blood T cell repertoires in COVID-19 (dated by TCRdb to about 2020). Study-level background: Samples covering the acute and convalescent phases of COVID-19 were provided by collaborators in the United States, Italy and Spain. The samples were drawn from the first 160 participants of the ongoing ImmuneRACE study and from 1,254 subjects provided by 6 global collaborators. Nearly every sample came with metadata listing a de-identified subject ID, COVID-19 status, age in years and sex. The repertoires were released in a freely available public database intended as a resource for research on the immune response to SARS-CoV-2. The prospective study material was composed of cDNA or gDNA derived from T cells, B-cell-depleted T cells, or PBMCs. HLA class I and class II types, where available, came from metadata supplied by the sample provider rather than from assay-based typing. Subjects who had been exposed to COVID-19, were actively infected with it, or had recovered from it provided the deeply sampled blood TCRbeta repertoires that made up the dataset. The paper as a whole reports these results and caveats: The amount of clinical and demographic metadata varied by source and participant and was provided uncurated.

A second Seattle source provided samples from volunteer blood donors who had recovered from COVID-19. Whole blood was collected in K2EDTA tubes by collaborating institutions according to the institutions' own protocols. Collaborator samples were shipped for TCRbeta analysis as frozen whole blood, isolated PBMCs, or DNA extracted from either sample type. A note on this clone: The antigen it binds to is not known. Base qualities are not provided; no much larger clone lies one nucleotide away.

The immunoSEQ Assay, a bias-controlled multiplex PCR, was used to amplify TCRbeta CDR3 regions from genomic DNA. On the authors' methods: Nucleated cell counts per sample were estimated from amplification of reference gene primers within the assay. To quantify the absolute abundance of each unique TCRbeta CDR3 rearrangement, sequence reads were collapsed and filtered. For each sample, productive Simpson clonality was calculated as the square root of Simpson's diversity index over productive rearrangements. TCRdb retrieved this table from immuneACCESS and kept in-frame rearrangements only. Not all clones are present; in checked studies, unresolved V genes account for under half, and no reason is known for the remainder. V, J and clone size reflect that table, while D and trimming were determined from the DNA. This sample has 250,000 to 300,000 clones in its table, and approximately 86% of those were observed once. The ten largest clones capture over 2% of the sample.

CDR1 DFQATT and CDR2 SNEGSKA are derived from the germline V gene (reference sequence). Relative to germline, V is 3 bases shorter and J is 3 bases shorter, with 9 bases between their ends. From cysteine to phenylalanine, the CDR3 is 12 amino acids long. The read is trimmed to its CDR3 DNA, 36 bases read in frame from base 1. The specimen sequenced was peripheral blood. This receptor was identified in a woman in her 50s who had recovered from COVID-19. In this chain, TRBV20-1 is recombined with TRBJ2-7; no confident D gene assignment can be made. The CDR3 has the sequence CSASGSGYEQYF. The sequence in DNA is TGCAGTGCTAGTGGTTCAGGCTACGAGCAGTACTTC.